This record concerns one T cell receptor (beta chain) sequence. This sample was included in a study of blood T cell repertoires in COVID-19. Study information: Researchers got acute and convalescent COVID-19 samples from the United States, Italy and Spain.

Original methodology: The authors estimated nucleated cell counts from reference gene primer amplification. The repertoire was sequenced with immunoSEQ multiplex PCR; TCRdb's copy has only in-frame clones and lacks some. D and trimming come from the DNA, and the V and J calls and clone size come from that table. In the table there are about 220,000 clones, 65% to 90% of which are singletons. V was pared by 1 base and J by 3 bases, with 4 bases of the junction left unmatched. CDR1 is SQVTM and CDR2 is ANQGSEA in the germline V gene. The CDR3 has 14 amino acids. The J gene is TRBJ2-3, the V gene TRBV29-1; TRBD2 agrees at 7 bases. This receptor was identified in a man aged 40-50 years who had recovered from COVID-19. Sequencing input: peripheral blood. The CDR3 region is CSVEAAGHTDTQYF. CDR3 sequence (DNA): TGCAGCGTTGAAGCAGCGGGGCATACAGATACGCAGTATTTT.